This T cell receptor beta chain originates from a study of shared clonotypes between healthy human individuals. Regarding this clone: What it recognizes is unknown.

Several immunoSEQ plates held equal portions of the genomic DNA taken from each subset. Data came from immunoSEQ multiplex PCR; TCRdb stores just in-frame clones and leaves some out. Here the sample spans approximately 2.4 million clones, more than 90% being singletons. Looked up from germline, CDR1 is SNHLY and CDR2 is FYNNEI. The CDR3 is made up of 14 amino acids. The ends were cut back, 7 bases at V and 2 bases at J, with 12 bases in the middle. Study outcomes and limitations: Sequencing depth was predicted to influence how clonotypes are shared among donors. A reduction in generation probabilities was seen for non-shared clonotypes relative to those shared by all four donors. Only a few donors were included, so the genetic and exposure-history diversity represented was limited.

What was sequenced was naive CD4+ T cells sorted from blood. As for subset: CD45RA+ positively selected. The clonotype originates from a man aged 18 to 29 in good health. The chain carries TRBV2 and TRBJ1-5; D remains unclear. The CDR3 DNA is TGTGCCAGCACCTCAGGACTACGCAATCAGCCCCAGCATTTT. Its protein product is CASTSGLRNQPQHF.